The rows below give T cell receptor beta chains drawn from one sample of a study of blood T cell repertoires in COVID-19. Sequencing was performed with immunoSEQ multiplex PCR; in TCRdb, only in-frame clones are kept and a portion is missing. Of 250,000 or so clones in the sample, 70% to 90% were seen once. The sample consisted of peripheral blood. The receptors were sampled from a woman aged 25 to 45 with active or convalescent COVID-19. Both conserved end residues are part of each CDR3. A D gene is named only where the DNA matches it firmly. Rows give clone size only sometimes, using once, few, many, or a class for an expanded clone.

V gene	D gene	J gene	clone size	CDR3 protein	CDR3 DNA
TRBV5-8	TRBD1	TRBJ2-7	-	CASSYPGQGFGYYEQYF	TGTGCCAGCAGCTACCCGGGACAGGGTTTCGGGTACTACGAGCAGTACTTC
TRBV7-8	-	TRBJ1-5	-	CASSLLGSNQPQHF	TGTGCCAGCAGCTTACTAGGCAGCAATCAGCCCCAGCATTTT
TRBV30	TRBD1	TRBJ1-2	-	CAWSRGLDYGYTF	TGTGCCTGGAGTAGGGGGCTGGACTATGGCTACACCTTC
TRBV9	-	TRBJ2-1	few	CASSVGEGGGPFSYNEQFF	TGTGCCAGCAGCGTAGGGGAAGGTGGGGGCCCCTTCTCCTACAATGAGCAGTTCTTC
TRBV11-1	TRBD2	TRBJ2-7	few	CASSRTSADYEQYF	TGTGCCAGCAGCCGAACTAGCGCGGACTACGAGCAGTACTTC
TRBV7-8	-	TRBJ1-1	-	CASSFQGIGTEAFF	TGTGCCAGCAGCTTTCAGGGAATCGGGACTGAAGCTTTCTTT
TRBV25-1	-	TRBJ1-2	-	CASSESWRGNGYTF	TGTGCCAGCAGTGAATCATGGAGAGGAAATGGCTACACCTTC
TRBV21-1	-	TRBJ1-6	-	CASRRTGEVSYNSPLHF	TGTGCCAGCCGACGGACAGGGGAGGTGTCCTATAATTCACCCCTCCACTTT
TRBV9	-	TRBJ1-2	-	CASSARRGSGGYTF	TGTGCCAGCAGCGCGAGACGGGGTAGTGGTGGGTACACCTTC
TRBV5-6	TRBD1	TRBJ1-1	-	CASSPRQGGTEAFF	TGTGCCAGCAGCCCTCGACAGGGGGGCACTGAAGCTTTCTTT
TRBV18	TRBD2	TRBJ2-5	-	CASSSGLADVQETQYF	TGTGCCAGCTCGTCCGGACTAGCGGATGTCCAAGAGACCCAGTACTTC
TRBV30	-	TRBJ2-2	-	CAWGDSWGGELFF	TGTGCCTGGGGGGACTCTTGGGGCGGGGAGCTGTTTTTT
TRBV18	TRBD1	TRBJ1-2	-	CASSRTGGQGIGYTF	TGTGCCAGCTCACGAACGGGGGGACAGGGAATCGGCTACACCTTC
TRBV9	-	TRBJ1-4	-	CASSGDSTLGEKLFF	TGTGCCAGCAGCGGAGACAGCACCTTAGGGGAAAAACTGTTTTTT
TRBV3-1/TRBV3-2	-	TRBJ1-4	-	CASSFEWQGNEKLFF	TGTGCCAGCAGCTTTGAGTGGCAGGGGAATGAAAAACTGTTTTTT
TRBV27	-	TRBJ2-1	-	CASSSEDRWGYNEQFF	TGTGCCAGCAGTTCCGAAGACAGATGGGGCTACAATGAGCAGTTCTTC
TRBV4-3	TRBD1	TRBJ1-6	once	CASSQAPGTGLPVGNSPLHF	TGCGCCAGCAGCCAAGCCCCCGGGACAGGGCTACCCGTTGGAAATTCACCCCTCCACTTT
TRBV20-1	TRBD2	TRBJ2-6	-	CSASPDSGGLSGANVLTF	TGCAGTGCTAGTCCCGACAGCGGGGGCCTCTCTGGGGCCAACGTCCTGACTTTC
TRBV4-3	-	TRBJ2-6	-	CTSSQEYGAGANVLTF	TGCACCAGCAGCCAAGAATACGGGGCTGGGGCCAACGTCCTGACTTTC
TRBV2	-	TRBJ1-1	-	CASSEALGIQAFF	TGTGCCAGCAGTGAAGCGCTTGGCATCCAAGCTTTCTTT
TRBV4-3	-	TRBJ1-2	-	CASSQDRGRGYTF	TGCGCCAGCAGCCAAGACAGGGGAAGGGGCTACACCTTC
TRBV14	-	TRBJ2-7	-	CASSQYYEQYF	TGTGCCAGCAGCCAATACTACGAGCAGTACTTC
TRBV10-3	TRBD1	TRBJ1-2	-	CAISGQGRDGYTF	TGTGCCATCAGTGGACAGGGGCGTGATGGCTACACCTTC
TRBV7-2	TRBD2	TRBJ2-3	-	CASSFNSGGLEGTQYF	TGTGCCAGCAGCTTTAATAGCGGGGGGCTGGAGGGGACGCAGTATTTT
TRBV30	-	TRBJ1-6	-	CAWSPGGSPLHF	TGTGCCTGGAGCCCGGGTGGGTCACCCCTCCACTTT
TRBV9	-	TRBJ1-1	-	CASSVDVGDTEAFF	TGTGCCAGCAGCGTAGATGTGGGAGACACTGAAGCTTTCTTT
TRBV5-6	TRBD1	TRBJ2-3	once	CASSFGTGQDTQYF	TGTGCCAGCAGCTTCGGGACAGGCCAGGATACGCAGTATTTT
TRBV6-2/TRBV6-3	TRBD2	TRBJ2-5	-	CASSLTLAGAGGTQYF	TGTGCCAGCAGTTTAACACTAGCGGGGGCCGGGGGGACCCAGTACTTC
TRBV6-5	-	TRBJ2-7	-	CASTGVSSYEQYF	TGTGCCAGCACGGGGGTGAGCTCCTACGAGCAGTACTTC
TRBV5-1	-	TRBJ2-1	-	CASSLVAEPRRQFF	TGCGCCAGCAGCTTGGTCGCGGAACCACGACGGCAGTTCTTC
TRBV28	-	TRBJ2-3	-	CASSPLVADDFTDTQYF	TGTGCCAGCAGTCCCCTCGTAGCCGACGATTTCACAGATACGCAGTATTTT
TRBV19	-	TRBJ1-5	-	CASSISRAYSNQPQHF	TGTGCCAGTAGTATTAGTCGAGCTTATAGCAATCAGCCCCAGCATTTT
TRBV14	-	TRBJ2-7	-	CASSQLTETRSYEQYF	TGTGCCAGCAGCCAACTGACAGAAACTCGCTCCTACGAGCAGTACTTC
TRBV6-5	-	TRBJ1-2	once	CASRSYRANYGYTF	TGTGCCAGCAGGTCCTACAGGGCTAACTATGGCTACACCTTC
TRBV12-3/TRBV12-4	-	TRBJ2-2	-	CASRLEPPELFF	TGTGCCAGCAGACTTGAACCCCCCGAGCTGTTTTTT
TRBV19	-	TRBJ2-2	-	CASSIYAGNTGELFF	TGTGCCAGTAGTATTTACGCAGGGAACACCGGGGAGCTGTTTTTT
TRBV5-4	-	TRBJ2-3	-	CASSLEGGMSTDTQYF	TGTGCCAGCAGCTTGGAGGGCGGGATGAGCACAGATACGCAGTATTTT
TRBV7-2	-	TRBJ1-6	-	CASSLGQAYSSPLHF	TGTGCCAGCAGCTTAGGGCAGGCTTACTCATCACCCCTCCACTTT
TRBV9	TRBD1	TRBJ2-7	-	CASSAKTGPYEQYF	TGTGCCAGCAGCGCTAAGACAGGGCCCTACGAGCAGTACTTC
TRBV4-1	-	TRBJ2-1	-	CASSQEMGGPYNEQFF	TGCGCCAGCAGCCAAGAGATGGGGGGTCCCTACAATGAGCAGTTCTTC
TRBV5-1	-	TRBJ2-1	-	CASSWPDGTSSSYNEQFF	TGCGCCAGCAGCTGGCCGGACGGTACTAGCAGCTCCTACAATGAGCAGTTCTTC
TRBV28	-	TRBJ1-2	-	CATRDPGDYGYTF	TGTGCCACCAGAGATCCGGGAGACTATGGCTACACCTTC
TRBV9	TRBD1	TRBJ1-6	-	CASSAETGGLNSPLHF	TGTGCCAGCAGCGCCGAGACAGGGGGCTTGAATTCACCCCTCCACTTT
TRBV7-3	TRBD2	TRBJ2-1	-	CASSPTGGSYNEQFF	TGTGCCAGCAGCCCCACGGGGGGCTCCTACAATGAGCAGTTCTTC
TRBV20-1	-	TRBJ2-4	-	CSASNGGLAKNIQYF	TGCAGTGCTAGTAATGGGGGACTAGCCAAAAACATTCAGTACTTC
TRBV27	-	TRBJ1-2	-	CASSLGDGRGYTF	TGTGCCAGCAGTTTGGGGGACGGGAGAGGCTACACCTTC
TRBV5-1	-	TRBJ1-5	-	CAKPVDQPQHF	TGCGCCAAACCGGTGGATCAGCCCCAGCATTTT
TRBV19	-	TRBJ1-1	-	CASTLGRQMMNTEAFF	TGTGCCAGTACATTGGGCAGACAAATGATGAACACTGAAGCTTTCTTT
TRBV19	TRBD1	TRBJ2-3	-	CASSITGGLVTDTQYF	TGTGCCAGTAGTATCACAGGGGGGTTGGTGACAGATACGCAGTATTTT
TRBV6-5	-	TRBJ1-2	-	CASSSRDNQHYYGYTF	TGTGCCAGCAGTTCCCGGGACAATCAACATTACTATGGCTACACCTTC
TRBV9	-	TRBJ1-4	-	CASSPSPTGPNEKLFF	TGTGCCAGCAGCCCCTCGCCAACAGGCCCTAATGAAAAACTGTTTTTT
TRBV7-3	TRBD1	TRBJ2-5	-	CASSVRDRETQYF	TGTGCCAGCAGCGTCCGGGACAGAGAGACCCAGTACTTC
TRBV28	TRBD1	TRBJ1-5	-	CASSPAVGQYNQPQHF	TGTGCCAGCAGCCCCGCAGTGGGACAGTACAATCAGCCCCAGCATTTT
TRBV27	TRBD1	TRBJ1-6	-	CARRGQGLLGSPLHF	TGTGCCAGGCGGGGACAGGGTCTCCTTGGCTCACCCCTCCACTTT